Listed below are T cell receptor beta chains from one sample, sequenced in a study of beta chain features in type 1 diabetes. Assay: immunoSEQ multiplex PCR; the TCRdb copy retains only in-frame clones and omits some. The data show 500,000 to 800,000 clones, around an eighth seen once. The sample comprised naive CD4+ T cells from blood. The receptor set was obtained from a man younger than 45 with type 1 diabetes. Both conserved end residues are part of each CDR3. Fields, in order: CDR3 DNA, CDR3 protein, J gene, V gene, D gene, clone size. The D gene is left open where the match is weak. Part of the rows lack a size; the others show once, few, many or a class for expanded clones.

cdr3_nt: TGCGCCAGCAGCCGCCGACAGGGGGACGAGCAGTACTTC
cdr3_aa: CASSRRQGDEQYF
j_call: TRBJ2-7
v_call: TRBV4-3
d_call: TRBD1
clone_size: few

cdr3_nt: TGTGCCAGCTCACCCCAAGACTATAATTCACCCCTCCACTTT
cdr3_aa: CASSPQDYNSPLHF
j_call: TRBJ1-6
v_call: TRBV18
d_call: NA
clone_size: NA

cdr3_nt: TGTGCCAGCAGTCCCGGGGGTAGCGGAGGCACAGATACGCAGTATTTT
cdr3_aa: CASSPGGSGGTDTQYF
j_call: TRBJ2-3
v_call: TRBV28
d_call: NA
clone_size: few

cdr3_nt: TGCGCCAGCAGCTTGAGAGCGGGGGGACAAGAGACCCAGTACTTC
cdr3_aa: CASSLRAGGQETQYF
j_call: TRBJ2-5
v_call: TRBV5-1
d_call: TRBD2
clone_size: NA

cdr3_nt: TGTGCCAGCAGCTTGAAAGGGTCAGAGACCCAGTACTTC
cdr3_aa: CASSLKGSETQYF
j_call: TRBJ2-5
v_call: TRBV5-4
d_call: NA
clone_size: NA

cdr3_nt: TGTGCCAGCAGCTCCGTTTCCCACGAGCAGTACTTC
cdr3_aa: CASSSVSHEQYF
j_call: TRBJ2-7
v_call: TRBV5-6
d_call: NA
clone_size: few

cdr3_nt: TGTGCCAGCAGTTCCTCAGGACAGGGCGACCAAGAGACCCAGTACTTC
cdr3_aa: CASSSSGQGDQETQYF
j_call: TRBJ2-5
v_call: TRBV28
d_call: TRBD1
clone_size: NA

cdr3_nt: TGTGCCAGCAGCTTAGAGCCAGGGAGAGGGGAGACCCAGTACTTC
cdr3_aa: CASSLEPGRGETQYF
j_call: TRBJ2-5
v_call: TRBV7-9
d_call: NA
clone_size: NA

cdr3_nt: TGTGCCAGCTCCCCCCAAGTAGGGTCCTATAATTCACCCCTCCACTTT
cdr3_aa: CASSPQVGSYNSPLHF
j_call: TRBJ1-6
v_call: TRBV25-1
d_call: NA
clone_size: few

cdr3_nt: TGTGCCACCTCCGAGGCGGGACAGGGGGCTTACGAGCAGTACTTC
cdr3_aa: CATSEAGQGAYEQYF
j_call: TRBJ2-7
v_call: TRBV10-3
d_call: TRBD1
clone_size: NA

cdr3_nt: TGCGCCAGCAGCGGGAACACTGAAGCTTTCTTT
cdr3_aa: CASSGNTEAFF
j_call: TRBJ1-1
v_call: TRBV10-2
d_call: NA
clone_size: few

cdr3_nt: TGTGCCAGCAGTGGAGGAGCTAGCTACGAGCAGTACTTC
cdr3_aa: CASSGGASYEQYF
j_call: TRBJ2-7
v_call: TRBV2
d_call: NA
clone_size: NA

cdr3_nt: TGCGCCAGCAGCTTGGGCGGGACAGGGAACTACGAGCAGTACTTC
cdr3_aa: CASSLGGTGNYEQYF
j_call: TRBJ2-7
v_call: TRBV5-1
d_call: TRBD1
clone_size: NA

cdr3_nt: TGTGCCAGCAACCCGACAGGAACGGGCTACGAGCAGTACTTC
cdr3_aa: CASNPTGTGYEQYF
j_call: TRBJ2-7
v_call: TRBV2
d_call: NA
clone_size: few

cdr3_nt: TGCGCCAGCAGCCAAGGGGGTCAAGAGACCCAGTACTTC
cdr3_aa: CASSQGGQETQYF
j_call: TRBJ2-5
v_call: TRBV4-3
d_call: NA
clone_size: NA

cdr3_nt: TGTGCCAGCAGCCCCCGGGGGGGGAGGGGTGTGGAGCTGTTTTTT
cdr3_aa: CASSPRGGRGVELFF
j_call: TRBJ2-2
v_call: TRBV7-2
d_call: TRBD2
clone_size: few

cdr3_nt: TGTGCCAGCAGCTTAGGGTCCGGGACAGAGAACACCGGGGAGCTGTTTTTT
cdr3_aa: CASSLGSGTENTGELFF
j_call: TRBJ2-2
v_call: TRBV7-6
d_call: TRBD1
clone_size: NA

cdr3_nt: TGTGCCAGCTCACCGTTGAGGAAAGATGGCTACACCTTC
cdr3_aa: CASSPLRKDGYTF
j_call: TRBJ1-2
v_call: TRBV18
d_call: NA
clone_size: few

cdr3_nt: TGTGCCAGCAGCCCCCGGACACTTAGCTCTGGGGCCAACGTCCTGACTTTC
cdr3_aa: CASSPRTLSSGANVLTF
j_call: TRBJ2-6
v_call: TRBV9
d_call: NA
clone_size: NA

cdr3_nt: TGTGCCAGCAGCCCAAAGTTGGGGGAGGTAGCTGAAGCTTTCTTT
cdr3_aa: CASSPKLGEVAEAFF
j_call: TRBJ1-1
v_call: TRBV7-2
d_call: NA
clone_size: few

cdr3_nt: TGCAGCGTGTGGACGCGTACTGGAAACACCATATATTTT
cdr3_aa: CSVWTRTGNTIYF
j_call: TRBJ1-3
v_call: TRBV29-1
d_call: NA
clone_size: few

cdr3_nt: TGCGCCAGCAGCTTGGTGGGCAGAGGAAACACCATATATTTT
cdr3_aa: CASSLVGRGNTIYF
j_call: TRBJ1-3
v_call: TRBV5-1
d_call: NA
clone_size: NA

cdr3_nt: TGTGCCAGCAGCCCCGGACATTATAATTCACCCCTCCACTTT
cdr3_aa: CASSPGHYNSPLHF
j_call: TRBJ1-6
v_call: TRBV7-2
d_call: NA
clone_size: NA

cdr3_nt: TGTGCCAGCAGGACAGGGGAAACCCTCTTTGGCTACACCTTC
cdr3_aa: CASRTGETLFGYTF
j_call: TRBJ1-2
v_call: TRBV6-5
d_call: TRBD1
clone_size: NA

cdr3_nt: TGTGCCAGCAGCTCGGGACAGGGTACTTTCAATGAGCAGTTCTTC
cdr3_aa: CASSSGQGTFNEQFF
j_call: TRBJ2-1
v_call: TRBV7-3
d_call: TRBD1
clone_size: few

cdr3_nt: TGTGCCACCAGCAGAGTTCTAGCGGGGAACACAGATACGCAGTATTTT
cdr3_aa: CATSRVLAGNTDTQYF
j_call: TRBJ2-3
v_call: TRBV15
d_call: TRBD2
clone_size: NA

cdr3_nt: TGCGCCAGCAGCTTGCAAGTGTCTCGGGGCACTGAAGCTTTCTTT
cdr3_aa: CASSLQVSRGTEAFF
j_call: TRBJ1-1
v_call: TRBV5-1
d_call: NA
clone_size: NA

cdr3_nt: TGTGCCTACGCCCTTAGCTATGGCTACACCTTC
cdr3_aa: CAYALSYGYTF
j_call: TRBJ1-2
v_call: TRBV30
d_call: NA
clone_size: few

cdr3_nt: TGCAGCGTTGAAGGCAGCCAAGAGACCCAGTACTTC
cdr3_aa: CSVEGSQETQYF
j_call: TRBJ2-5
v_call: TRBV29-1
d_call: NA
clone_size: NA

cdr3_nt: TGTGCCAGCAGTGTAGCGCCAGACACCGGGGAGCTGTTTTTT
cdr3_aa: CASSVAPDTGELFF
j_call: TRBJ2-2
v_call: TRBV2
d_call: NA
clone_size: NA

cdr3_nt: TGTGCCAGCAGTCCTCTAGGGGACGGTGAGCAGTTCTTC
cdr3_aa: CASSPLGDGEQFF
j_call: TRBJ2-1
v_call: TRBV6-6
d_call: NA
clone_size: NA

cdr3_nt: TGTGCCAGCAGCGTAGTTAGTACCGACACCGGGGAGCTGTTTTTT
cdr3_aa: CASSVVSTDTGELFF
j_call: TRBJ2-2
v_call: TRBV9
d_call: NA
clone_size: NA

cdr3_nt: TGTGCCAGCAGCTTAAGGACGGCGAGAGATACGCAGTATTTT
cdr3_aa: CASSLRTARDTQYF
j_call: TRBJ2-3
v_call: TRBV7-2
d_call: NA
clone_size: few